The 32 T cell receptor beta chains listed next were all sequenced from one sample in a study of neurological immune-mediated disorders. Each CDR3 protein is one row after TCRdb ran MiXCR on the 5' RACE reads. The sample has about 66,000 distinct CDR3 sequences, approximately 4.1% seen once. Sequencing used PBMCs. The receptors here all came from a man aged 30-40 years with multiple sclerosis.

This clonotype was seen ten or more times. The genes are TRBV12-3 or TRBV12-4 and TRBJ2-1; D may correspond to TRBD1 or TRBD2 (6 bases each). Trimming took off 1 base at V and 7 bases at J, with 17 bases between the two ends. This CDR3 spans 16 amino acids. For the CDR3, the DNA is TGTGCCAGCAGTTTAGTAATGGGGGGCTCTGTAAATGAGCAGTTCTTC. Residues: CASSLVMGGSVNEQFF.

This clonotype was found many times. The chain is built from TRBV7-2 and TRBJ2-7, with TRBD1 as a possible D gene (5 bases). V was shortened by 2 bases and J by 3 bases, with 11 bases between the two germline ends. The CDR3 is 14 residues long. Germline values: CDR1 SGHTA, CDR2 FQGNSA. The CDR3 nucleotides read TGTGCCAGCAGCTTATCTCCAGGGCACTACGAGCAGTACTTC. Protein: CASSLSPGHYEQYF.

This clonotype has at least ten counts. The chain joins TRBV20-1 to TRBJ1-1; 9 bases are shared with TRBD1. The CDR3 is 15 residues long. The ends lost 6 bases at V and 6 bases at J; junction bases unmatched: 14. CDR1 and CDR2 (germline): DFQATT, SNEGSKA (reference sequence). CDR3 DNA sequence: TGCAGTGCGAGGGGGTCGGGACAGGGTTTCGCTGAAGCTTTCTTT. Its protein is CSARGSGQGFAEAFF.

This clonotype occurred many times. This chain links TRBV6-2 or TRBV6-3 with TRBJ2-3, with D possibly TRBD2 on 5 matching bases. The CDR3 totals 14 residues. Between the trimmed V and J ends, which lost 5 bases and 4 bases, there was a span of 13 bases. Germline lookup yields CDR1 MNHEY and CDR2 SVGEGT. CDR3: CASSNTRAPDTQYF. The CDR3 nucleotides are TGTGCCAGCAGTAATACTAGGGCCCCAGATACGCAGTATTTT.

In this sample, this clonotype turned up many times. This chain connects TRBV20-1 to TRBJ2-3; D is uncertain. This CDR3 is 12 amino acids long. With 3 bases removed from V and 5 bases from J, the gap between germline ends came to 9 bases. The germline V gene has CDR1 DFQATT and CDR2 SNEGSKA (reference sequence). CDR3 in DNA: TGCAGTGCTAGTCCTCGCAAAGATACGCAGTATTTT. This sequence encodes CSASPRKDTQYF.

This clonotype appeared many times. The chain carries TRBV20-1 and TRBJ2-1; 15 nucleotides line up with TRBD2. CDR1 and CDR2 (germline): DFQATT, SNEGSKA (reference sequence). The V and J ends lost 0 bases and 0 bases, in that order; junction bases with no gene match: 6. This CDR3 contains 19 residues. CDR3 nucleotides: TGCAGTGCTAGAGATAGTGCGGGACTAGCGGGGGGCTCCTACAATGAGCAGTTCTTC. As protein: CSARDSAGLAGGSYNEQFF.

In this sample, this clonotype turned up a few times. The chain has TRBV4-1 and TRBJ2-1, with a weak D call TRBD2 (6 bases). Trimming took 1 base from V and 12 from J, leaving 22 bases between them. The germline gives CDR1 MGHRA, CDR2 YSYEKL. The CDR3 is 16 amino acids. CDR3 loop: CASSQVGGVFSLGQFF. Here the CDR3 DNA reads TGCGCCAGCAGCCAAGTGGGCGGGGTGTTCTCTCTAGGGCAGTTCTTC.

This clonotype has at least ten counts. The V and J genes are TRBV10-3 and TRBJ1-6; D unresolved. Between the trimmed V and J ends, which lost 3 bases and 6 bases, there was a span of 12 bases. Germline-derived CDR1 and CDR2 are ENHRY and SYGVKD. The CDR3 covers 15 residues. CDR3 residues: CAISDGPGLNSPLHF. The CDR3, as DNA: TGTGCCATCAGTGATGGTCCAGGCCTTAATTCACCCCTCCACTTT.

This clonotype was detected ten times or more. The V call is TRBV20-1, the J call TRBJ2-3; no clear D. The CDR3 length is 16 residues. CDR1 and CDR2 from the germline V gene are DFQATT and SNEGSKA (reference sequence). Trimming shortened V by 0 bases and J by 1 base, and 14 bases separated the two germline ends. CDR3: CSARDLRLVGTDTQYF. CDR3 bases: TGCAGTGCTAGAGATTTGCGCCTGGTGGGCACAGATACGCAGTATTTT.

This clonotype came up many times. The rearrangement links TRBV7-2 to TRBJ2-5; 9 bases line up with TRBD2. Trimming removed 8 bases from V and 0 bases from J; junction bases left unmatched: 7. CDR3 length: 15 amino acids. Germline V lookup: CDR1 SGHTA, CDR2 FQGNSA. The CDR3 coding sequence is TGTGCCAGCGGCCTGAGCGGGGGGTACCAAGAGACCCAGTACTTC. Translation gives CASGLSGGYQETQYF.

This clonotype came up a few times. The rearrangement joins TRBV5-1 to TRBJ1-1, with a possible D match to TRBD1 (5 bases). CDR3 size: 13 residues. Trimming removed 7 bases from V and 5 bases from J, with 15 bases in between. Germline V gives CDR1 SGHRS, CDR2 YFSETQ. In DNA form, the CDR3 reads TGCGCCAGCCACGGATTTGGGGGGACTGAAGCTTTCTTT. Protein sequence: CASHGFGGTEAFF.

The sample holds many counts of this clonotype. The chain carries TRBV7-2 and TRBJ1-1; D is perhaps TRBD1 (6 bases). V was trimmed by 0 bases and J by 0 bases, leaving 11 bases between them. The CDR3 has 16 amino acids. CDR1 and CDR2 (germline): SGHTA, FQGNSA. CDR3 sequence: CASSLAQGWMNTEAFF. The CDR3 nucleotides are TGTGCCAGCAGCTTAGCGCAGGGGTGGATGAACACTGAAGCTTTCTTT. The variable domain in full, completed from reference TRBV7-2 and TRBJ1-1, reads GAGVSQSPSNKVTEKGKDVELRCDPISGHTALYWYRQSLGQGLEFLIYFQGNSAPDKSGLPSDRFSAERTGGSVSTLTIQRTQQEDSAVYLCASSLAQGWMNTEAFFGQGTRLTVV.

This clonotype was counted ten times or more. V is TRBV5-1 and J is TRBJ2-2; tentative D call: TRBD1 (5 bases). Deletions cut 4 bases from V and 1 base from J, with 14 bases between. The CDR3 sequence is 16 residues long. Looked up from germline, CDR1 is SGHRS and CDR2 is YFSETQ. CDR3 in DNA: TGCGCCAGCAGCCACATAGGGGTACAGAACACCGGGGAGCTGTTTTTT. It is translated as CASSHIGVQNTGELFF.

This clonotype was counted ten times or more. The chain recombines TRBV5-1 with TRBJ2-5; 12 nucleotides agree with TRBD2. The CDR3 extends over 17 amino acids. In germline, CDR1 is SGHRS, CDR2 YFSETQ. With 2 bases clipped from V and 0 bases from J, the junction kept 5 bases outside the gene matches. In DNA, the CDR3 is TGCGCCAGCAGCTTAGGTGGACTAGCGGGGAACCAAGAGACCCAGTACTTC. This codes for CASSLGGLAGNQETQYF.

In the case of this clonotype: Possible read error: a much larger clone is one base away. The CDR3 nucleotides read TGCAGTGCTAGAGATATACGGGGGACTACCTACGAGCAGTACTTC. It translates to CSARDIRGTTYEQYF. This chain uses TRBV20-1 with TRBJ2-7; TRBD2 agrees at 7 bases. The junction had 7 bases not matched to a gene; V was cut back by 0 bases and J by 2 bases. Germline V gene lookup returns CDR1 DFQATT and CDR2 SNEGSKA (reference sequence). The CDR3 covers 15 residues.

At least ten counts were recorded for this clonotype. The J gene is TRBJ2-7, the V gene TRBV10-3; 8 bases are shared with TRBD1. Germline CDR1 reads ENHRY; CDR2 reads SYGVKD. This CDR3 has 14 amino acids. Germline trimming cut 9 bases from V and 5 bases from J; bases unmatched to any gene: 12. Here the CDR3 DNA reads TGTGCCATGGGGGAGACAGGGGCCTATGACGAGCAGTACTTC. Translating gives CAMGETGAYDEQYF.

This clonotype has at least ten counts. The chain links TRBV5-1 to TRBJ2-7, with D uncertain. Deletions cut 3 bases from V and 1 base from J, with 14 bases between. The CDR3 covers 15 residues. The germline gives CDR1 SGHRS, CDR2 YFSETQ. CDR3 DNA: TGCGCCAGCAGCTCGACACCAGGAATTTCCTACGAGCAGTACTTC. Translation: CASSSTPGISYEQYF.

This clonotype was observed many times. This chain connects TRBV4-2 to TRBJ2-1; 10 positions agree with TRBD2. CDR1 is LGHNA and CDR2 is YNFKEQ in the germline V gene. The V gene end was trimmed by 0 bases and the J gene end by 4 bases; junction bases not matched to a gene: 3. This CDR3 contains 16 residues. The CDR3 sequence is CASSQESGGAYNEQFF. CDR3 in DNA: TGTGCCAGCAGCCAAGAGAGCGGGGGGGCTTACAATGAGCAGTTCTTC.

This clonotype was observed many times. This chain links TRBV10-3 with TRBJ1-2; D is unclear. V was clipped by 3 bases and J by 8 bases, with 10 bases between them. The CDR3 covers 12 residues. Germline lookup yields CDR1 ENHRY and CDR2 SYGVKD. DNA for the CDR3: TGTGCCATCAGTGAACGGGAGGGCGGCTACACCTTC. It yields the protein CAISEREGGYTF.

This clonotype was detected ten times or more. This chain links TRBV6-5 with TRBJ1-6, with 7 bases matching TRBD1. In germline, CDR1 is MNHEY, CDR2 SVGAGI. The CDR3 has 17 residues. V trimming: 5 bases; J trimming: 8 bases; junction bases outside the gene matches: 15. CDR3 loop: CASSPSATGSGHSPLHF. CDR3 coding DNA: TGTGCCAGCAGTCCATCAGCGACAGGGAGTGGGCATTCACCCCTCCACTTT.

In this sample, this clonotype turned up many times. This chain uses TRBV5-6 with TRBJ1-4; the D gene is possibly TRBD1 (6 bases). V was clipped by 1 base and J by 6 bases, with 10 bases between them. The CDR3 covers 14 residues. The germline gives CDR1 SGHDT, CDR2 YYEEEE. CDR3 protein: CASSLRGGDEKLFF. The CDR3 DNA reads TGTGCCAGCAGCTTGAGGGGGGGCGATGAAAAACTGTTTTTT.

This chain connects TRBV5-1 to TRBJ1-2, with D uncertain. The CDR3 covers 13 residues. Trimming removed 6 bases from V and 6 bases from J, with 15 bases in between. Germline loops: CDR1 SGHRS, CDR2 YFSETQ. CDR3 protein: CASTPGRDHGYTF. The CDR3 nucleotides are TGCGCCAGCACCCCCGGAAGGGATCATGGCTACACCTTC.

In its sample, this clonotype was seen many times. V is TRBV18 and J is TRBJ2-7; the D gene is possibly TRBD2 (5 bases). The CDR3 sequence is 14 residues long. Germline V gene lookup returns CDR1 KGHSH and CDR2 LQKENI. Trimming removed 4 bases at V and 1 base at J, with 11 bases between. The CDR3 sequence: CASSRRTGSYEQYF. DNA of the CDR3: TGTGCCAGCTCACGGCGGACTGGATCCTACGAGCAGTACTTC.

This clonotype was seen many times. J is TRBJ1-6 and V is TRBV4-3, with no clear D. This CDR3 comprises 13 residues. Germline V gene lookup returns CDR1 LGHNA and CDR2 YSLEER. Trimming took off 1 base at V and 7 bases at J, with 5 bases between the two ends. The CDR3 nucleotides are TGCGCCAGCAGCCAAGGCGGAAATTCACCCCTCCACTTT. Translated: CASSQGGNSPLHF.

This clonotype was counted many times. The chain has TRBV20-1 and TRBJ2-2; weak D call: TRBD2 (5 bases). CDR1 DFQATT and CDR2 SNEGSKA come from the germline V gene (reference sequence). V was cut by 3 bases and J by 7 bases, with 6 bases left in between. This CDR3 region has 11 residues. The CDR3, as DNA: TGCAGTGCTAGGGACTTCGGGGAGCTGTTTTTT. This encodes CSARDFGELFF.

At least ten counts were recorded for this clonotype. The chain recombines TRBV12-3 or TRBV12-4 with TRBJ2-5; TRBD2 agrees at 12 bases. J gave up 1 base and V 6 bases, and 6 bases lay outside the gene matches. The CDR3 contains 16 residues. CDR3 nucleotides: TGTGCCAGCAGAAAACTAGCGGGGGGTTTCCAAGAGACCCAGTACTTC. This sequence encodes CASRKLAGGFQETQYF.

This clonotype was found many times. The chain carries TRBV6-5 and TRBJ2-3; the match to TRBD1 covers 10 bases. Germline V gives CDR1 MNHEY, CDR2 SVGAGI. Trimming at V came to 6 bases and at J to 2 bases, leaving 8 bases not matched to a gene. This CDR3 is 16 amino acids long. The DNA of the CDR3 is TGTGCCAGCAGACCTCGGGACAGGGGTTTCACAGATACGCAGTATTTT. Protein: CASRPRDRGFTDTQYF.

In the case of this clonotype: A much larger clone is a single base away; this may be a read error. This rearrangement joins TRBV7-2 to TRBJ2-3; unclear D gene. This CDR3 is 14 amino acids long. In germline, CDR1 is SGHTA, CDR2 FQGNSA. Trimming removed 3 bases from V and 6 bases from J, with 13 bases in between. CDR3 amino acids: CASSFIGSGDTQYF. CDR3 DNA sequence: TGTGCCAGCAGCTTCATAGGGTCCGGCGATACGCAGTATTTT.

This clonotype was observed at least ten times. V and J are TRBV20-1 and TRBJ2-7; TRBD2 matches 12 bases. The CDR3 has 15 residues. Germline lookup yields CDR1 DFQATT and CDR2 SNEGSKA (reference sequence). V lost 6 bases, J lost 6 bases, and 12 bases stayed unmatched. The CDR3 nucleotides read TGCAGTGCGCCAAATCTAGCGGGGGGGCAAGTCGAGCAGTACTTC. Protein product: CSAPNLAGGQVEQYF.

This clonotype was seen repeatedly, ten times or more. V usage is TRBV20-1 and J usage is TRBJ1-1, with 10 bases identical to TRBD1. CDR3 length: 14 amino acids. V trimming: 4 bases; J trimming: 7 bases; junction bases outside the gene matches: 9. Germline V gene sequence: CDR1 DFQATT, CDR2 SNEGSKA (reference sequence). The CDR3 DNA sequence: TGCAGTGCTACGGGGACAGGGGTGTTACGTGAAGCTTTCTTT. This sequence encodes CSATGTGVLREAFF.

This clonotype was picked up many times. CDR3 nucleotides: TGCAGTGCACCAGATGCAGGGGGGAACTATGGCTACACCTTC. As protein: CSAPDAGGNYGYTF. The rearrangement uses TRBV20-1 and TRBJ1-2; TRBD1 matches at 7 bases. The ends lost 6 bases at V and 2 bases at J; junction bases unmatched: 9. This CDR3 region has 14 residues. Germline V gives CDR1 DFQATT, CDR2 SNEGSKA (reference sequence).

This clonotype has ten or more counts. The chain carries TRBV7-2 and TRBJ1-2; TRBD1 aligns across 8 bases. The trim removed 7 bases at V and 2 bases at J, leaving 6 bases unmatched. Germline assignment: CDR1 SGHTA and CDR2 FQGNSA. The CDR3 has 14 residues. The CDR3 is CASTIRDRNYGYTF. CDR3 in DNA: TGTGCCAGCACCATAAGGGACAGGAACTATGGCTACACCTTC.